This T cell receptor (beta chain) comes out of a study of T cells in Graves' hyperthyroidism and ophthalmopathy. Whole-study results and caveats: Most clonotypes that expanded in the thyroid above 0.001 also showed up in blood.

On this clonotype itself: Its antigen is as yet unknown.

Amplification yielded TCR beta CDR3 regions, with RNA transcripts as the source. A set of HTBI primers served as the primers for a first-round RT-PCR of the TCR CDR3. One entry per CDR3 protein, called by TCRdb with MiXCR from the multiplex PCR reads. This table has roughly 110,000 distinct CDR3 sequences, roughly 15% appearing once. The CDR3 runs to 16 residues. Unmatched junction bases numbered 9, after V lost 1 base and J lost 3 bases. The germline CDR1 and CDR2 sequences are MNHEY and SMNVEV (reference sequence). Sequencing was done on a sample of blood. The V gene is TRBV27, the J gene TRBJ2-7; 7 nucleotides align to TRBD2. This clonotype was obtained from a woman in her 50s with Graves' hyperthyroidism. CDR3 amino acids: CASSLYLGGARYEQYF. CDR3 sequence (DNA): TGTGCCAGCAGTTTATACTTGGGAGGGGCCCGCTACGAGCAGTACTTC.